Here is one T cell receptor beta chain with its context. Its antigen target is currently unknown. Base qualities were left out, and no much larger clone turns up one base away. The collaborating institutions used their own protocols to collect whole blood in K2EDTA tubes. Collaborator samples were shipped for TCRbeta analysis as frozen whole blood, isolated PBMCs, or DNA extracted from either sample type. This entry is derived from a study of blood T cell repertoires in COVID-19 (TCRdb year 2020). Study-wide context: Samples covering the acute and convalescent phases of COVID-19 were provided by collaborators in the United States, Italy and Spain. The samples were drawn from two sources: the first 160 participants of the ongoing ImmuneRACE study, and 1,000 to 1,500 subjects contributed by 6 global collaborators. Where available, HLA class I and class II types were taken from metadata supplied by the sample provider and were not determined by assay-based typing. Nearly every sample came with metadata listing a de-identified subject ID, COVID-19 status, age in years and sex. The material from the prospective study consisted of cDNA or gDNA derived from T cells, B-cell-depleted T cells, or PBMCs. The dataset comprised deeply sampled blood TCRbeta repertoires from subjects exposed to, actively infected with, or recovered from COVID-19. The repertoires were released in a freely available public database intended as a resource for research on the immune response to SARS-CoV-2.

TCRbeta CDR3 regions were amplified from genomic DNA using the immunoSEQ Assay, a bias-controlled multiplex PCR. In the source study's methods: The number of nucleated cells in each sample was estimated by amplification of reference gene primers within the assay. To quantify the absolute abundance of each unique TCRbeta CDR3 rearrangement, sequence reads were collapsed and filtered. For each sample, productive Simpson clonality was calculated by taking the square root of Simpson's diversity index across productive rearrangements. The clones in this table, taken by TCRdb from immuneACCESS, are in-frame only. Not every clone is retained; where verified, under half of the shortfall comes from an unresolved V gene, and the cause of the rest is unknown. D and trimming come from the DNA, and the V and J calls and clone size come from that table. For this sample there are about 200,000 clones; roughly 90% appear just once. Clones ranked in the top ten supply 1.5% to 2% of the sample.

Study-level results and caveats: How much clinical and demographic metadata was included differed by source and by participant, and the metadata was provided uncurated.

Sequencing used peripheral blood. This receptor was taken from a man aged 18 to 30 with active or convalescent COVID-19.

The nucleotide sequence is TGCGCCAGCAGCCCCGGGGGGACGGGAATTAATGAAAAACTGTTTTTT. Its product reads: CASSPGGTGINEKLFF. Recombination joined TRBV5-1 with TRBJ1-4, and TRBD1 may be the D gene, going by 5 matching bases. The germline V gene gives CDR1 as SGHRS and CDR2 as YFSETQ. The V and J ends are trimmed by 4 bases and 4 bases, leaving 17 bases between them. The CDR3 covers 16 residues, taking in both the cysteine and the phenylalanine. Only the CDR3 DNA stays, 48 bases, in frame from base 1.